The text below deals with one TCR beta chain. Its antigen is still unknown. The record has no base qualities; no much larger clone is one base away. RNA was extracted with the RNeasy kit and about 0.5 to 1 ug was reverse transcribed using random hexamers. The immunoSEQ multiplex PCR assay, covering 54 Vbeta and 13 Jbeta segments, was used to amplify TCR beta CDR3 regions. PCR amplification bias was corrected using a synthetic template baseline for primer optimization and computational correction. The authors' pipeline ran thus. Reads were assigned to V, D and J genes according to IMGT and analyzed in immunoSEQ Analyzer, with only productive sequences retained. Clonality was calculated as one minus the Shannon entropy normalized by log2 of the number of productive unique sequences. Public and private clones were assessed among the 100 most prevalent clones of each patient and control. Susac-specific clones were defined as absent from healthy and MS cohorts, around 980 published viral clones and other ImmuneACCESS disease sequences. TCRdb reprocessing: public reads trimmed at Q25 with fastp, clones called with MiXCR, in-frame beta chains kept. Records with the same CDR3 protein are collapsed into one entry carrying the most frequent genes and DNA. Clone size and V and J calls follow TCRdb, not the original study. The sample yields fewer than 65,000 distinct CDR3 sequences; approximately 90% were counted once. Of the sample, 0.2% is held by the ten largest clones.

High-throughput TCR beta sequencing profiled peripheral blood CD8+ and CD4+ T cells from healthy donors, Susac syndrome patients and multiple sclerosis patients. Healthy donors were included as age- and sex-matched controls. Bulk CD8+ and CD4+ T cells were purified magnetically by negative isolation, whereas CD8+ TEMRA cells were enriched by FACS. Blood was drawn into EDTA tubes, processed within 24 hours, and PBMCs were isolated by density gradient centrifugation. PBMCs intended for TCR sequencing were cryopreserved in liquid nitrogen and were subsequently thawed in a 37 degrees C water bath. Purity of sorted or isolated CD4+, CD8+ and CD8+ TEMRA cells was at least 90%. The source of the sample is a study of CD8 T cells in Susac syndrome (dated by TCRdb to about 2019). A note on the overall study: Whether CD8+ T cell activation and differentiation in Susac syndrome was antigen driven was tested using repertoire sequencing. The study compared CD8+ T cell repertoire clonality among about a dozen healthy donors, around 14 Susac syndrome patients and some 16 multiple sclerosis patients. What the work shows at the level of the full study, not this receptor alone: The number of individuals in the TCR sequencing and HLA analysis was recognized as being relatively small.

The germline V gene (reference sequence) provides CDR1 DFQATT and CDR2 SNEGSKA. CDR3 length: 15 amino acids, cysteine to phenylalanine. The retained sequence is limited to the CDR3, 45 bases, with the frame set at the first base. Cut back by 4 bases and 1 base, the V and J ends lie 15 bases apart. The receptor comes from a human donor in good health. The rearranged segments are TRBV20-1 and TRBJ2-3, with the D gene too uncertain to name. Sequencing was carried out using CD8+ T cells from PBMCs. The sequenced DNA is TGCAGTGCTACTTCATCGGTATGGGGCACAGATACGCAGTATTTT. It encodes CSATSSVWGTDTQYF.